A single sample is the source of the 29 T cell receptor beta chains below, sequenced in a study of control samples from healthy donors and cancer patients. Some clones are missing from TCRdb's copy, which holds only in-frame ones; the method was immunoSEQ multiplex PCR. The sample holds roughly 100,000 clones, just over 90% seen once. Sequenced input: blood. These receptor sequences come from a woman between 18 and 30 years old in good health.

V and J are TRBV12-3 or TRBV12-4 and TRBJ1-1, with D perhaps matching TRBD1 (5 bases). The CDR3 runs to 13 residues. Trimming stripped 5 bases from V and 1 base from J, with 8 bases between. The CDR3 reads CASSLGGNTEAFF. CDR3 DNA sequence: TGTGCCAGCAGTCTCGGGGGGAACACTGAAGCTTTCTTT.

J is TRBJ1-4 and V is TRBV5-6; D may be TRBD1 (5 bases). Per the germline V gene, CDR1 is SGHDT and CDR2 is YYEEEE. V lost 2 bases, J lost 7 bases, and 15 bases lay in between. This CDR3 region has 15 residues. The CDR3 DNA follows: TGTGCCAGCAGCTTTACCGGGACGAAAGGTGAAAAACTGTTTTTT. As protein: CASSFTGTKGEKLFF.

Only one count was recorded for this clone. The chain has TRBV24-1 and TRBJ2-3; the D call may be TRBD1 or TRBD2 (5 bases each). Germline lookup yields CDR1 KGHDR and CDR2 SFDVKD. This CDR3 has 16 residues. V lost 1 base, J lost 0 bases, and 10 bases lay in between. CDR3 sequence: CATSDLARDSTDTQYF. The CDR3 DNA sequence: TGTGCCACCAGTGATTTAGCCCGGGACAGCACAGATACGCAGTATTTT.

This rearrangement joins TRBV6-5 to TRBJ2-7; D call uncertain. The CDR3 is 15 residues long. Germline loops: CDR1 MNHEY, CDR2 SVGAGI. V lost 3 bases, J lost 0 bases, and 12 bases lay in between. This chain's CDR3 is CASSYDTPSSYEQYF. DNA of the CDR3: TGTGCCAGCAGTTATGATACTCCTAGCTCCTACGAGCAGTACTTC.

The genes are TRBV27 and TRBJ2-1; D tentatively fits TRBD1 or TRBD2 (5 bases each). Germline CDR1 reads MNHEY; CDR2 reads SMNVEV (reference sequence). The CDR3 consists of 14 residues. The V gene lost 5 bases and the J gene lost 8 bases, with 16 bases spanning the gap. For the CDR3, the DNA is TGTGCCAGCAGTCCTCCGGGACCGCGGGATGAGCAGTTCTTC. Translated, it gives CASSPPGPRDEQFF.

The genes are TRBV5-8 and TRBJ1-5; the D is unclear. V lost 4 bases, J lost 0 bases, and 11 bases lay in between. This CDR3 is 15 amino acids long. The germline gives CDR1 SGHTS, CDR2 YDEGEE. The chain's CDR3 is CASSKDGDSNQPQHF. CDR3 nucleotide sequence: TGTGCCAGCAGCAAGGACGGAGATAGCAATCAGCCCCAGCATTTT.

This clone was seen a single time. J is TRBJ1-2 and V is TRBV2, with D unclear. The CDR3 is made up of 11 amino acids. V lost 4 bases and J 5 bases, leaving 5 bases between the germline ends. The V gene's germline CDR1 is SNHLY and CDR2 FYNNEI. In nucleotides, the CDR3 is TGTGCCAGCAGTGGGCAGTATGGCTACACCTTC. Translated: CASSGQYGYTF. Full variable domain (outside the CDR3, taken from reference TRBV2 and TRBJ1-2): EPEVTQTPSHQVTQMGQEVILRCVPISNHLYFYWYRQILGQKVEFLVSFYNNEISEKSEIFDDQFSVERPDGSNFTLKIRSTKLEDSAMYFCASSGQYGYTFGSGTRLTVV.

This clone was counted once. The junction shows a germline mismatch at one end, possibly a read error. The V call is TRBV7-7, the J call TRBJ2-7; TRBD2 aligns across 10 bases. Germline lookup yields CDR1 SSHAT and CDR2 FNYEAQ (reference sequence). The CDR3 has 17 amino acids. The CDR3 bases are TGTGCTAGCAGCTTAGCGGGGGGAGGGGGAAGGTCCTACGAGCAGTACTTC. Protein sequence: CASSLAGGGGRSYEQYF.

The J gene is TRBJ1-1, the V gene TRBV4-1; no reliable D call. CDR1 MGHRA and CDR2 YSYEKL come from the germline V gene. The CDR3 runs to 11 residues. V was pared by 3 bases and J by 6 bases, with 5 bases between. Written as DNA, the CDR3 is TGCGCCAGCAGCCATGTATCTGAAGCTTTCTTT. The encoded protein is CASSHVSEAFF.

In DNA, the CDR3 is TGTGCCTGGAGTACCGGGGGGTTCTTAGATACGCAGTATTTT. Translating gives CAWSTGGFLDTQYF. The chain couples TRBV30 to TRBJ2-3, with 7 bases identical to TRBD2. Germline V gene lookup returns CDR1 GTSNPN and CDR2 SVGIG (reference sequence). This CDR3 is built from 14 residues. With 2 bases clipped from V and 5 bases from J, the junction kept 7 bases outside the gene matches. Using reference TRBV30 and TRBJ2-3 for the parts outside the CDR3, the full variable domain is SQTIHQWPATLVQPVGSPLSLECTVEGTSNPNLYWYRQAAGRGLQLLFYSVGIGQISSEVPQNLSASRPQDRQFILSSKKLLLSDSGFYLCAWSTGGFLDTQYFGPGTRLTVL.

V is TRBV5-4 and J is TRBJ2-1, with 7 positions matching TRBD2. The germline CDR1 and CDR2 sequences are SGHNT and YYREEE (reference sequence). There are 11 residues in the CDR3. The trim removed 8 bases at V and 6 bases at J, leaving 2 bases unmatched. CDR3 DNA sequence: TGTGCCAGACCGGGGGGCAATGAGCAGTTCTTC. Translation: CARPGGNEQFF.

V and J are TRBV5-1 and TRBJ1-1, with TRBD1 as a possible D gene (6 bases). Trimming stripped 0 bases from V and 3 bases from J, with 15 bases between. This CDR3 is built from 16 residues. The germline CDR1 and CDR2 sequences are SGHRS and YFSETQ. The CDR3, as DNA: TGCGCCAGCAGCTTGGATTTGTTTGCAGGGGACACTGAAGCTTTCTTT. This translates into CASSLDLFAGDTEAFF.

The CDR3 here is CASSFDKLTNTEAFF. The CDR3 nucleotides are TGCGCCAGCAGCTTTGACAAGTTAACGAACACTGAAGCTTTCTTT. The rearrangement links TRBV5-1 to TRBJ1-1; D is undetermined. V was shortened by 2 bases and J by 1 base, with 12 bases between the two germline ends. Germline V gene data show CDR1 as SGHRS and CDR2 as YFSETQ. The CDR3 loop spans 15 amino acids.

The genes are TRBV19 and TRBJ2-2, with D unclear. The V and J ends lost 2 bases and 6 bases respectively, with 13 bases between them. The CDR3 runs 15 residues. CDR1 is LNHDA and CDR2 is SQIVND in the germline V gene (reference sequence). The CDR3 loop is CASSIREGFPGELFF. CDR3 bases: TGTGCCAGTAGTATACGCGAAGGGTTTCCCGGGGAGCTGTTTTTT. Variable domain in full (rest from reference TRBV19 and TRBJ2-2): DGGITQSPKYLFRKEGQNVTLSCEQNLNHDAMYWYRQDPGQGLRLIYYSQIVNDFQKGDIAEGYSVSREKKESFPLTVTSAQKNPTAFYLCASSIREGFPGELFFGEGSRLTVL.

This chain uses TRBV19 with TRBJ2-5; TRBD1 matches at 9 bases. With V trimmed by 3 bases and J by 0 bases, 2 bases remained unmatched. Germline CDR1 is LNHDA and CDR2 is SQIVND (reference sequence). The CDR3 is 15 amino acids. The CDR3 DNA reads as TGTGCCAGTAGTATGGGGACAGGGTACCAAGAGACCCAGTACTTC. It translates to CASSMGTGYQETQYF. Supplemented by reference TRBV19 and TRBJ2-5, the full variable domain reads DGGITQSPKYLFRKEGQNVTLSCEQNLNHDAMYWYRQDPGQGLRLIYYSQIVNDFQKGDIAEGYSVSREKKESFPLTVTSAQKNPTAFYLCASSMGTGYQETQYFGPGTRLLVL.

The chain carries TRBV15 and TRBJ2-2; TRBD1 might be the D (6 bases). Per the germline V gene, CDR1 is LNHNV and CDR2 is YYDKDF (reference sequence). This CDR3 has 17 amino acids. The V gene lost 5 bases and the J gene lost 0 bases, with 16 bases spanning the gap. CDR3 DNA: TGTGCCACCAGCCTTACGAAGACAGGTTCGAACACCGGGGAGCTGTTTTTT. It specifies CATSLTKTGSNTGELFF.

The chain recombines TRBV12-3 or TRBV12-4 with TRBJ1-2; D ambiguous. The V end was cut by 1 base, the J end by 0 bases, with 3 bases between. CDR3 length: 13 residues. The CDR3 region has the DNA TGTGCCAGCAGTTTAGGGCCTAACTATGGCTACACCTTC. It encodes CASSLGPNYGYTF.

Notes on this clone: Mismatch with germline at one junction end may stem from a read error. The J gene is TRBJ1-2, the V gene TRBV30; TRBD1 aligns across 7 bases. The CDR3 spans 9 residues. The germline V gene has CDR1 GTSNPN and CDR2 SVGIG (reference sequence). Written as DNA, the CDR3 is TGTGCCTGGGGGACAGCCCCTTTCTTC. It encodes CAWGTAPFF. Based on the CDR3 plus reference TRBV30 and TRBJ1-2, the full variable domain is SQTIHQWPATLVQPVGSPLSLECTVEGTSNPNLYWYRQAAGRGLQLLFYSVGIGQISSEVPQNLSASRPQDRQFILSSKKLLLSDSGFYLCAWGTAPFFGSGTRLTVV.

The CDR3 DNA sequence: TGTGCCAGCAGCCAGATAACGTTGGGACTAGCGGGCTCTGAGCAGTTCTTC. It specifies CASSQITLGLAGSEQFF. The genes are TRBV7-8 and TRBJ2-1; 12 nucleotides align to TRBD2. The J segment lost 9 bases and the V segment lost 5 bases, leaving 14 bases of the junction unmatched. Germline CDR1 is SGHVS and CDR2 is FQNEAQ. The length of the CDR3 is 17 residues.

V gene TRBV30 combines with J gene TRBJ2-1, with D tentatively TRBD2 (6 bases). Germline V gene lookup returns CDR1 GTSNPN and CDR2 SVGIG (reference sequence). The CDR3 extends over 13 amino acids. V lost 1 base to trimming and J lost 3 bases, with 7 bases between them. The CDR3 nucleotides read TGTGCCTGGAGTGGGGGACTCTACAATGAGCAGTTCTTC. Translating gives CAWSGGLYNEQFF.

This chain links TRBV11-3 with TRBJ1-6; D remains unclear. The V gene's germline CDR1 is SGHNT and CDR2 YENEEA. V was clipped by 1 base and J by 7 bases, with 14 bases between them. The CDR3 covers 16 residues. The chain's CDR3 is CASSLAAAGVNSPLHF. CDR3 in DNA: TGTGCCAGCAGCTTAGCTGCCGCCGGGGTGAATTCACCCCTCCACTTT. Filled out from reference TRBV11-3 and TRBJ1-6, the complete variable domain reads EAGVVQSPRYKIIEKKQPVAFWCNPISGHNTLYWYLQNLGQGPELLIRYENEEAVDDSQLPKDRFSAERLKGVDSTLKIQPAELGDSAVYLCASSLAAAGVNSPLHFGNGTRLTVT.

This clone has only one observation. The CDR3 nucleotides read TGTGCCAGCAGTCTGTGGACGGAGTCCGGCTCCTATAATTCACCCCTCCACTTT. Translation: CASSLWTESGSYNSPLHF. The genes are TRBV6-7 and TRBJ1-6; no firm D call. TRBV6-7 is assigned to the ORF class and has an uncertain function. V was clipped by 5 bases and J by 0 bases, with 17 bases between them. The length of the CDR3 is 18 residues.

V gene TRBV6-5 combines with J gene TRBJ2-2, with D unresolved. The CDR3 spans 13 residues. The germline CDR1 and CDR2 sequences are MNHEY and SVGAGI. Trimming stripped 5 bases from V and 7 bases from J, with 11 bases between. The CDR3 protein is CASSLRPSGELFF. The CDR3 DNA sequence: TGTGCCAGCAGTCTACGACCCAGCGGGGAGCTGTTTTTT.

V gene TRBV6-2 or TRBV6-3 combines with J gene TRBJ2-4; D not resolved. The CDR3 has 16 amino acids. V was trimmed by 2 bases and J by 0 bases, leaving 11 bases between them. Looked up from germline, CDR1 is MNHEY and CDR2 is SVGEGT. The CDR3 here is CASSYGFRLAKNIQYF. Here the CDR3 DNA reads TGTGCCAGCAGTTACGGCTTCCGACTAGCCAAAAACATTCAGTACTTC.

The chain uses TRBV12-3 or TRBV12-4 and TRBJ1-1, with TRBD1 matching 7 bases. The CDR3 runs to 13 residues. Trimming took 6 bases from V and 3 from J; bases not matched to a gene: 4. CDR3 in DNA: TGTGCCAGCAGCCGCAGGGGGTACACTGAAGCTTTCTTT. Translated, it gives CASSRRGYTEAFF.

The chain is built from TRBV3-1 (or the pseudogene TRBV3-2) and TRBJ2-5; the match to TRBD1 covers 8 bases. The germline V gene encodes CDR1 LGHDT and CDR2 YNNKEL (reference sequence). This CDR3 region has 14 residues. The V segment lost 4 bases and the J segment 5 bases; nucleotides outside the gene matches: 6. CDR3 sequence reads: CASSRTGGMETQYF. CDR3 DNA sequence: TGTGCCAGCAGCCGTACAGGGGGAATGGAGACCCAGTACTTC.

The rearrangement uses TRBV15 and TRBJ1-1; D is uncertain. The V end lost 0 bases, the J end lost 4 bases, and 12 bases lay between the germline ends. Germline lookup yields CDR1 LNHNV and CDR2 YYDKDF (reference sequence). The CDR3 loop spans 15 amino acids. The DNA of the CDR3 is TGTGCCACCAGCAGAGATGTGGGTGGTGGCACTGAAGCTTTCTTT. This codes for CATSRDVGGGTEAFF.

The chain carries TRBV5-4 and TRBJ2-7, with D possibly matching TRBD2 (5 bases). Germline CDR1 is SGHNT and CDR2 is YYREEE (reference sequence). The CDR3 is 14 residues long. V shed 2 bases and J shed 1 base, with 10 bases lying between them. The CDR3 loop reads CASSFQTNSYEQYF. The CDR3 DNA reads as TGTGCCAGCAGCTTCCAGACTAATTCCTACGAGCAGTACTTC.

The J gene is TRBJ1-2, the V gene TRBV27; the D gene is possibly TRBD1 (5 bases). The CDR3 loop spans 14 amino acids. Trimming took off 3 bases at V and 7 bases at J, with 15 bases between the two ends. The germline V gene encodes CDR1 MNHEY and CDR2 SMNVEV (reference sequence). CDR3 coding DNA: TGTGCCAGCAGTTTCGGGGTGGATAGGGGTGGCTACACCTTC. Translation: CASSFGVDRGGYTF.